These 23 T cell receptor beta chains came from one sample sequenced in a study of cytomegalovirus exposure and HLA in healthy donors. Researchers ran the PCR with 60 Vbeta and 13 Jbeta primers. TCRdb's copy holds only in-frame clones and misses some; the assay was immunoSEQ multiplex PCR. The sample yields about 76,000 clones, about 75% seen once. Sample: PBMCs. The receptor set was obtained from a man between 60 and 70 years old in good health and CMV-seropositive.

J is TRBJ2-5 and V is TRBV4-2, with 14 bases that match TRBD2. The V gene's germline CDR1 is LGHNA and CDR2 YNFKEQ. This CDR3 is built from 17 residues. J was trimmed by 4 bases and V by 4 bases; bases with no gene match: 8. The chain's CDR3 is CASSLGGGTSGGETQYF. The CDR3 region has the DNA TGTGCCAGCAGCCTCGGGGGGGGGACTAGCGGGGGAGAGACCCAGTACTTC.

The V and J genes are TRBV14 and TRBJ2-5, with D possibly matching TRBD1 (6 bases). The CDR3 is 15 residues long. Germline lookup yields CDR1 SGHDN and CDR2 FVKESK. V was cut by 1 base and J by 5 bases, with 14 bases left in between. The CDR3 is CASSQGRDNFETQYF. In DNA, the CDR3 is TGTGCCAGCAGCCAAGGCCGGGACAATTTCGAGACCCAGTACTTC.

V and J are TRBV27 and TRBJ2-2; TRBD2 might be the D (6 bases). CDR3 length: 14 amino acids. Trimming removed 6 bases from V and 3 bases from J, with 11 bases in between. CDR1 MNHEY and CDR2 SMNVEV come from the germline V gene (reference sequence). The CDR3 nucleotides are TGTGCCAGCAGCCCGGGGGACTACACCGGGGAGCTGTTTTTT. It translates to CASSPGDYTGELFF.

About this clone itself: Sequence at one end of the junction differs from germline and may be a read error. This chain uses TRBV5-6 with TRBJ2-1; 11 bases are shared with TRBD2. The CDR3 spans 15 residues. The germline gives CDR1 SGHDT, CDR2 YYEEEE. This CDR3 is CAGSWRLAGYNEQFF. The DNA of the CDR3 is TGTGCCGGCAGCTGGAGACTAGCGGGATACAATGAGCAGTTCTTC.

This chain joins TRBV7-2 and TRBJ2-2; D may be TRBD1 (5 bases). V was cut by 0 bases and J by 5 bases, with 7 bases left in between. Germline values: CDR1 SGHTA, CDR2 FQGNSA. This CDR3 is built from 14 residues. The CDR3 nucleotides are TGTGCCAGCAGCTTAGCGGGGCCGACCGGGGAGCTGTTTTTT. Its translation is CASSLAGPTGELFF. The full variable domain, completed using reference TRBV7-2 and TRBJ2-2, is GAGVSQSPSNKVTEKGKDVELRCDPISGHTALYWYRQSLGQGLEFLIYFQGNSAPDKSGLPSDRFSAERTGGSVSTLTIQRTQQEDSAVYLCASSLAGPTGELFFGEGSRLTVL.

The chain combines TRBV5-1 with TRBJ2-7, with D unresolved. This CDR3 spans 11 amino acids. The V end lost 4 bases, the J end lost 3 bases, and 5 bases lay between the germline ends. Germline CDR1 SGHRS, CDR2 YFSETQ. The CDR3 here is CASSRSYEQYF. The CDR3 nucleotides are TGCGCCAGCAGCAGGAGCTACGAGCAGTACTTC.

This chain links TRBV27 with TRBJ1-5; 10 bases fit TRBD1. The trim removed 2 bases at V and 9 bases at J, leaving 4 bases unmatched. The CDR3 is made up of 14 amino acids. The germline V gene has CDR1 MNHEY and CDR2 SMNVEV (reference sequence). Written as DNA, the CDR3 is TGTGCCAGCAGTTTAAGGGACAGGGGTTCGCCCCAGCATTTT. Encoded protein: CASSLRDRGSPQHF.

This clone was found a few times. The V call is TRBV7-9, the J call TRBJ1-3; no reliable D call. V lost 2 bases and J 4 bases, leaving 6 bases between the germline ends. The CDR3 loop spans 13 amino acids. From germline, CDR1 is SEHNR and CDR2 FQNEAQ (reference sequence). CDR3 in DNA: TGTGCCAGCAGCTTACTTCAGGGAAACACCATATATTTT. Its protein is CASSLLQGNTIYF.

The rearrangement uses TRBV13 and TRBJ1-1; 7 bases line up with TRBD1. The V segment lost 1 base and the J segment 4 bases; nucleotides outside the gene matches: 9. CDR1 and CDR2 from the germline V gene are PRHDT and FYEKMQ (reference sequence). The CDR3 covers 16 residues. The CDR3 nucleotides are TGTGCCAGCAGCTTAGAGCAGGAGGGGGCGGTCACTGAAGCTTTCTTT. Its protein is CASSLEQEGAVTEAFF.

This chain connects TRBV28 to TRBJ2-1, with D possibly matching TRBD1 (5 bases). The CDR3 runs 13 residues. Trimming pared 4 bases from V and 6 bases from J, leaving 10 bases between. Germline CDR1 is MDHEN and CDR2 is SYDVKM. The CDR3 coding sequence is TGTGCCAGCAGTTCTGGGGCTAGCAATGAGCAGTTCTTC. Translating it yields CASSSGASNEQFF.

The chain carries TRBV18 and TRBJ1-1, with D uncertain. This CDR3 is 15 amino acids long. The V end was cut by 3 bases, the J end by 2 bases, with 13 bases between. Germline assignment: CDR1 KGHSH and CDR2 LQKENI. This CDR3 is CASSPSGSANTEAFF. In DNA, the CDR3 is TGTGCCAGCTCACCGTCAGGTTCCGCTAACACTGAAGCTTTCTTT.

This sequence joins TRBV6-5 and TRBJ2-7; D perhaps matches TRBD1 (6 bases). V was clipped by 6 bases and J by 2 bases, with 14 bases between them. This CDR3 spans 14 amino acids. The V gene's germline CDR1 is MNHEY and CDR2 SVGAGI. CDR3 sequence reads: CASRPTGIPYEQYF. CDR3 nucleotides: TGTGCCAGCAGACCCACAGGGATTCCCTACGAGCAGTACTTC.

The V and J genes are TRBV7-2 and TRBJ2-1, with D possibly being TRBD2 (5 bases). Trimming stripped 6 bases from V and 7 bases from J, with 10 bases between. Germline CDR1 is SGHTA and CDR2 is FQGNSA. The CDR3 runs to 12 residues. The CDR3 region has the DNA TGTGCCAGCAGACGAGCGGCTAATGAGCAGTTCTTC. Encoded protein: CASRRAANEQFF.

The rearrangement links TRBV18 to TRBJ1-5, with D possibly being TRBD1 (6 bases). Trimming cost V 3 bases and J 0 bases, with 9 bases left between them. Germline V CDR1 and CDR2: KGHSH, LQKENI. The CDR3 is 15 amino acids. The CDR3 is CASSPTGYSNQPQHF. CDR3 DNA sequence: TGTGCCAGCTCACCGACAGGCTATAGCAATCAGCCCCAGCATTTT.

The chain combines TRBV27 with TRBJ2-5, with 11 bases lining up with TRBD2. CDR1 is MNHEY and CDR2 is SMNVEV in the germline V gene (reference sequence). CDR3 size: 15 residues. V trimming: 6 bases; J trimming: 2 bases; junction bases outside the gene matches: 5. CDR3 amino acids: CASRLLAGVQETQYF. The CDR3 nucleotides read TGTGCCAGCAGACTACTAGCGGGGGTTCAAGAGACCCAGTACTTC.

The V gene is TRBV30, the J gene TRBJ2-2; 7 bases align to TRBD1. From germline, CDR1 is GTSNPN and CDR2 SVGIG (reference sequence). The CDR3 extends over 13 amino acids. V was pared by 3 bases and J by 5 bases, with 3 bases of the junction left unmatched. The CDR3 spells CAWRTTGTGELFF. CDR3 coding DNA: TGTGCCTGGAGGACGACAGGGACCGGGGAGCTGTTTTTT.

CDR3 protein: CASSSNGLNTEAFF. The DNA of the CDR3 is TGTGCCAGCAGTTCGAACGGGTTGAACACTGAAGCTTTCTTT. V usage is TRBV6-5 and J usage is TRBJ1-1; D is undetermined. Germline lookup yields CDR1 MNHEY and CDR2 SVGAGI. V lost 4 bases to trimming and J lost 0 bases, with 9 bases between them. The CDR3 is 14 amino acids.

J is TRBJ2-7 and V is TRBV5-6, with TRBD1 identical over 7 bases. Trimming took 1 base from V and 3 from J; bases not matched to a gene: 7. The CDR3 length is 15 residues. Germline assignment: CDR1 SGHDT and CDR2 YYEEEE. The CDR3 DNA sequence: TGTGCCAGCAGCTTGCCCGGGACAGTACACTACGAGCAGTACTTC. Residues: CASSLPGTVHYEQYF.

This clone came up a few times. The chain joins TRBV9 to TRBJ2-5; TRBD2 aligns across 7 bases. V gave up 4 bases and J gave up 0 bases; unmatched junction bases: 9. This CDR3 contains 16 residues. The germline CDR1 and CDR2 sequences are SGDLS and YYNGEE. The CDR3 loop is CASSPPGRGYQETQYF. CDR3 nucleotide sequence: TGTGCCAGCAGCCCCCCGGGGAGGGGCTACCAAGAGACCCAGTACTTC.

This chain connects TRBV4-1 to TRBJ2-7, with D tentatively TRBD2 (6 bases). Germline CDR1 is MGHRA and CDR2 is YSYEKL. The CDR3 sequence is 17 residues long. V was trimmed by 1 base and J by 0 bases, leaving 16 bases between them. CDR3 loop: CASSQARLVTFSYEQYF. CDR3 coding DNA: TGCGCCAGCAGCCAAGCGAGACTAGTCACCTTCTCCTACGAGCAGTACTTC.

The chain joins TRBV29-1 to TRBJ2-7; TRBD1 aligns across 11 bases. The J segment lost 2 bases and the V segment lost 7 bases, leaving 4 bases of the junction unmatched. Germline CDR1 and CDR2: SQVTM and ANQGSEA. This CDR3 contains 13 residues. CDR3 loop: CSGRGQGAYEQYF. The CDR3 nucleotides are TGCAGCGGTAGGGGACAGGGGGCCTACGAGCAGTACTTC.

The chain couples TRBV29-1 to TRBJ1-1; D unclear. The V gene lost 3 bases and the J gene lost 5 bases, with 10 bases spanning the gap. CDR3 size: 12 residues. Germline V gives CDR1 SQVTM, CDR2 ANQGSEA. CDR3 sequence (DNA): TGCAGCGTTGATGTATCGGGAACTGAAGCTTTCTTT. It is translated as CSVDVSGTEAFF.

The V call is TRBV20-1, the J call TRBJ2-7; tentatively, D is TRBD1 (5 bases). The germline gives CDR1 DFQATT, CDR2 SNEGSKA (reference sequence). Deletions cut 5 bases from V and 2 bases from J, with 7 bases between. This CDR3 contains 11 residues. The CDR3 bases are TGCAGTGCTCTGGACACCTACGAGCAGTACTTC. It encodes CSALDTYEQYF.